The 10 T cell receptor beta chains below come from one sample, sequenced in a study of shared clonotypes between healthy human individuals. The protocol was immunoSEQ multiplex PCR, while the TCRdb copy is restricted to in-frame clones and leaves out a portion. The sample consists of a few million clones, approximately 94% of them appearing once. Source material: naive CD4+ T cells sorted from blood. Described subset: CD45RA+ positively selected. The source is a man between 18 and 29 years old in good health.

The gene calls are TRBV5-7 and TRBJ1-1; 10 bases fit TRBD1. TRBV5-7 qualifies as an ORF whose function is uncertain. The length of the CDR3 is 16 residues. J was trimmed by 3 bases and V by 4 bases; bases with no gene match: 9. The CDR3, as DNA: TGTGCCAGCAGCCCCGACAGGGGGCCGCCTCACACTGAAGCTTTCTTT. Protein sequence: CASSPDRGPPHTEAFF.

The gene calls are TRBV6-5 and TRBJ1-1; tentative D call: TRBD1 (6 bases). From germline, CDR1 is MNHEY and CDR2 SVGAGI. Trimming took 4 bases from V and 3 from J, leaving 15 bases between them. The CDR3 is 15 amino acids. The CDR3 reads CASSSWTRGYTEAFF. The CDR3, as DNA: TGTGCCAGCAGTTCCTGGACTAGGGGGTACACTGAAGCTTTCTTT.

J is TRBJ2-1 and V is TRBV5-4; D not resolved. Trimming left V 0 bases short and J 6 bases short, with 13 bases between. The germline V gene encodes CDR1 SGHNT and CDR2 YYREEE (reference sequence). The CDR3 is 15 residues long. Here the CDR3 reads CASSLAVFESNEQFF. CDR3 in DNA: TGTGCCAGCAGCTTGGCCGTATTCGAGAGCAATGAGCAGTTCTTC.

The rearrangement joins TRBV5-4 to TRBJ2-3, with TRBD2 identical over 9 bases. The trim removed 6 bases at V and 1 base at J, leaving 9 bases unmatched. CDR3 length: 16 amino acids. CDR1 is SGHNT and CDR2 is YYREEE in the germline V gene (reference sequence). The CDR3 protein is CASNNPSGGRTDTQYF. The CDR3 DNA is TGTGCCAGCAACAACCCGAGCGGGGGGCGCACAGATACGCAGTATTTT.

Comment on this clone: Additional DNA sequences in this sample encode the identical CDR3. The chain combines TRBV18 with TRBJ2-5; D gene uncertain. V was shortened by 2 bases and J by 5 bases, with 9 bases between the two germline ends. CDR1 and CDR2 (germline): KGHSH, LQKENI. The length of the CDR3 is 13 residues. The CDR3 is CASSPSVGETQYF. The CDR3 DNA follows: TGTGCCAGCTCACCATCTGTCGGGGAGACCCAGTACTTC.

This rearrangement joins TRBV18 to TRBJ1-5; weak D call: TRBD1 (5 bases). V dropped 3 bases and J dropped 6 bases, with 12 bases sitting between them. The CDR3 totals 14 residues. Germline lookup yields CDR1 KGHSH and CDR2 LQKENI. The CDR3, as DNA: TGTGCCAGCTCACCGAATGGGGGTAGTCAGCCCCAGCATTTT. This sequence encodes CASSPNGGSQPQHF.

The sample holds one count of this clone. The genes are TRBV28 and TRBJ1-2, with TRBD1 matching 7 bases. The CDR3 contains 15 residues. Per germline, CDR1 MDHEN and CDR2 SYDVKM. Unmatched junction bases numbered 11, after V lost 6 bases and J lost 4 bases. The CDR3 loop reads CASSIPAGGGYGYTF. The CDR3 DNA follows: TGTGCCAGCAGCATCCCGGCAGGGGGAGGCTATGGCTACACCTTC.

The rearrangement links TRBV5-4 to TRBJ1-1; a weak D match, TRBD1 (5 bases). Germline CDR1 SGHNT, CDR2 YYREEE (reference sequence). Trimming stripped 3 bases from V and 0 bases from J, with 18 bases between. This CDR3 region has 17 residues. CDR3 region: CASSSPQAGRMNTEAFF. CDR3 bases: TGTGCCAGCAGCTCACCACAGGCCGGTAGGATGAACACTGAAGCTTTCTTT.

This clone was counted between two and nine times. This chain connects TRBV19 to TRBJ1-1, with no clear D. The CDR3 runs 14 residues. The V end was cut by 10 bases, the J end by 8 bases, with 23 bases between. Germline CDR1 is LNHDA and CDR2 is SQIVND (reference sequence). The CDR3 DNA is TGTGCCACCAGTGAGTGGTACGACTCCTCAGAAGCTTTCTTT. This sequence encodes CATSEWYDSSEAFF.

This clone appeared a single time. The V call is TRBV7-9, the J call TRBJ2-7; the D is unclear. Trimming shortened V by 4 bases and J by 5 bases, and 24 bases separated the two germline ends. Looked up from germline, CDR1 is SEHNR and CDR2 is FQNEAQ (reference sequence). The CDR3 loop spans 17 amino acids. CDR3 sequence: CASSSRQVFGPDDEQYF. DNA for the CDR3: TGTGCCAGCAGCTCCCGGCAGGTGTTCGGGCCCGACGACGAGCAGTACTTC. Full variable domain (outside the CDR3, taken from reference TRBV7-9 and TRBJ2-7): DTGVSQNPRHKITKRGQNVTFRCDPISEHNRLYWYRQTLGQGPEFLTYFQNEAQLEKSRLLSDRFSAERPKGSFSTLEIQRTEQGDSAMYLCASSSRQVFGPDDEQYFGPGTRLTVT.